This T cell receptor (beta chain) was documented in a study of cytomegalovirus exposure and HLA in healthy donors. Study at large: About 85 million unique TCR sequences came from HLA-typed donors in an early release.

Germline CDR1 and CDR2: MDHEN and SYDVKM. V lost 8 bases to trimming and J lost 4 bases, with 6 bases between them. This CDR3 has 11 residues. Use of 60 Vbeta and 13 Jbeta primers characterized the PCR. Method: immunoSEQ multiplex PCR; TCRdb's copy keeps in-frame clones and lacks some. The repertoire holds some 200,000 clones, with roughly 80% as singletons. The receptor's source is a female donor in good health and CMV-seronegative. The chain combines TRBV28 with TRBJ2-1; D remains unclear. Sequenced sample: PBMCs. The CDR3 spells CASQTYNEQFF. The CDR3 DNA sequence: TGTGCCAGCCAAACTTACAATGAGCAGTTCTTC.